This T cell receptor beta chain is drawn from a study of blood T cell repertoires in COVID-19. Produced via immunoSEQ multiplex PCR; TCRdb's table is partial and in-frame only. The sample has about 25,000 clones; approximately 90% are singletons. CDR3 length: 16 residues. V dropped 1 base and J dropped 2; count of bases not matched to a gene: 2. The germline V gene has CDR1 LGHDT and CDR2 YNNKEL (reference sequence). This TCR was recovered from a human donor with active COVID-19. The donor label of this sample is uncertain. The sequenced sample consisted of peripheral blood. The rearrangement links TRBV3-1 (or the pseudogene TRBV3-2) to TRBJ2-7, with 13 bases matching TRBD2. The CDR3 protein is CASSQAGTSGTYEQYF. The DNA for the CDR3 is TGTGCCAGCAGCCAAGCCGGGACTAGCGGGACCTACGAGCAGTACTTC.